Below are 9 T cell receptor beta chains sequenced from a single sample in a study of radiotherapy plus CTLA-4 blockade in lung cancer. Some clones are missing from TCRdb's copy, which holds only in-frame ones; the method was immunoSEQ multiplex PCR. The repertoire consists of about 59,000 clones, with roughly four fifths occurring once and the leading ten covering about 3.1%. The sample was peripheral blood, taken from a patient treated with radiotherapy plus ipilimumab. The receptors stem from a human donor with non-small cell lung cancer who had a complete response to radiotherapy plus ipilimumab.

This clone was found once. The chain links TRBV11-2 to TRBJ1-1; no firm D call. Trimming took off 0 bases at V and 5 bases at J, with 7 bases between the two ends. The CDR3 extends over 13 amino acids. Germline CDR1 and CDR2: SGHAT and FQNNGV. The CDR3 bases are TGTGCCAGCAGCTTAGAGGGGAGGACTGAAGCTTTCTTT. It codes for CASSLEGRTEAFF. The variable domain in full, with the rest retrieved from reference TRBV11-2 and TRBJ1-1, is EAGVAQSPRYKIIEKRQSVAFWCNPISGHATLYWYQQILGQGPKLLIQFQNNGVVDDSQLPKDRFSAERLKGVDSTLKIQPAKLEDSAVYLCASSLEGRTEAFFGQGTRLTVV.

This sequence joins TRBV5-8 and TRBJ1-2, with 12 bases matching TRBD1. The CDR3 consists of 17 residues. Germline loops: CDR1 SGHTS, CDR2 YDEGEE. J gave up 7 bases and V 4 bases, and 14 bases lay outside the gene matches. CDR3: CASSPNGLGQGARGYTF. In DNA form, the CDR3 reads TGTGCCAGCAGCCCGAATGGGCTGGGACAGGGGGCGCGTGGCTACACCTTC.

This clone was picked up one time. V is TRBV30 and J is TRBJ1-2; weak D call: TRBD1 (5 bases). The CDR3 contains 12 residues. V was shortened by 0 bases and J by 8 bases, with 10 bases between the two germline ends. Germline V gene lookup returns CDR1 GTSNPN and CDR2 SVGIG (reference sequence). CDR3 protein: CAWSVGGSGYTF. DNA of the CDR3: TGTGCCTGGAGTGTGGGGGGGAGCGGCTACACCTTC. Together with reference TRBV30 and TRBJ1-2, the CDR3 gives the full variable domain: SQTIHQWPATLVQPVGSPLSLECTVEGTSNPNLYWYRQAAGRGLQLLFYSVGIGQISSEVPQNLSASRPQDRQFILSSKKLLLSDSGFYLCAWSVGGSGYTFGSGTRLTVV.

The table lists this clone with a count of one. The V and J genes are TRBV6-5 and TRBJ1-2; 9 nucleotides agree with TRBD1. The CDR3 is made up of 13 amino acids. CDR1 is MNHEY, CDR2 SVGAGI, per germline. V lost 6 bases, J lost 7 bases, and 6 bases stayed unmatched. The CDR3: CASRQQGAGGYTF. In DNA form, the CDR3 reads TGTGCCAGCAGGCAACAGGGGGCAGGTGGCTACACCTTC.

The chain links TRBV27 to TRBJ1-4, with 9 nucleotides matching TRBD1. CDR1 and CDR2 (germline): MNHEY, SMNVEV (reference sequence). CDR3 length: 12 amino acids. CDR3 nucleotide sequence: TGTGCTTCCGGGACAGGGTACGAAAAACTGTTTTTT. Protein product: CASGTGYEKLFF.

The rearrangement links TRBV7-2 to TRBJ2-2; a possible D gene is TRBD1 (5 bases). Germline loops: CDR1 SGHTA, CDR2 FQGNSA. Deletions cut 5 bases from V and 1 base from J, with 8 bases between. The CDR3 totals 14 residues. This chain's CDR3 is CASSLRVNTGELFF. The CDR3 DNA reads TGTGCCAGCAGCCTCAGGGTGAACACCGGGGAGCTGTTTTTT.

The table lists this clone with a count of one. The chain uses TRBV5-1 and TRBJ2-3; 8 nucleotides line up with TRBD2. Germline V lookup: CDR1 SGHRS, CDR2 YFSETQ. CDR3 length: 16 amino acids. V lost 3 bases to trimming and J lost 3 bases; unmatched junction nucleotides: 9. The chain's CDR3 is CASSSARGGITDTQYF. DNA for the CDR3: TGCGCCAGCAGCTCGGCCCGGGGGGGGATAACAGATACGCAGTATTTT.

V gene TRBV7-9 combines with J gene TRBJ1-4; 7 nucleotides line up with TRBD1. This CDR3 has 17 amino acids. V was clipped by 5 bases and J by 2 bases; unmatched bases: 11. The V gene's germline CDR1 is SEHNR and CDR2 FQNEAQ (reference sequence). In nucleotides, the CDR3 is TGTGCCAGCAGCAACTACGGTGGGGGACAGACTAATGAAAAACTGTTTTTT. Translation gives CASSNYGGGQTNEKLFF.

This clone has only one observation. V gene TRBV19 combines with J gene TRBJ2-2; TRBD1 is a possible D gene (6 bases). V lost 9 bases, J lost 2 bases, and 19 bases lay in between. The CDR3 covers 16 residues. Germline values: CDR1 LNHDA, CDR2 SQIVND (reference sequence). CDR3 in DNA: TGTGCCAGCCACCCCCCTTCCAGGGGCAACACCGGGGAGCTGTTTTTT. Protein sequence: CASHPPSRGNTGELFF.